These 31 T cell receptor beta chains were sequenced from one sample in a study of blood T cell repertoires in COVID-19. Clones were read by immunoSEQ multiplex PCR, and TCRdb kept only the in-frame ones, dropping some. Counted here are some 74,000 clones, approximately 80% occurring once; the ten biggest clones make up over 9.5%. The sequenced sample was peripheral blood. These receptors came from a human donor in a cohort sampled during active COVID-19.

J is TRBJ2-7 and V is TRBV7-2; a possible D gene is TRBD1 (6 bases). This CDR3 is built from 14 residues. CDR1 and CDR2 (germline): SGHTA, FQGNSA. The germline V and J ends were trimmed by 5 bases and 2 bases, with 13 bases remaining between them. The CDR3 here is CASSPDSFTYEQYF. CDR3 DNA sequence: TGTGCCAGCAGCCCGGACAGTTTCACCTACGAGCAGTACTTC.

The CDR3 spells CASSARTGGMYEQYF. In DNA, the CDR3 is TGTGCCAGCAGCGCTCGGACAGGGGGTATGTACGAGCAGTACTTC. V and J are TRBV7-2 and TRBJ2-7; TRBD1 matches 10 bases. CDR1 is SGHTA and CDR2 is FQGNSA in the germline V gene. Trimming took 5 bases from V and 4 from J; bases not matched to a gene: 8. The CDR3 spans 15 residues.

This rearrangement joins TRBV27 to TRBJ2-1; TRBD2 agrees at 9 bases. Germline CDR1 and CDR2: MNHEY and SMNVEV (reference sequence). The CDR3 has 14 amino acids. The V gene end was trimmed by 7 bases and the J gene end by 12 bases; junction bases not matched to a gene: 13. Here the CDR3 DNA reads TGTGCCAGCACCTCTAAGGCCCGGACTAGCGTGCAGTTCTTC. This encodes CASTSKARTSVQFF.

This sequence joins TRBV11-2 and TRBJ2-5, with a tentative D call TRBD1 (6 bases). The V end was cut by 5 bases, the J end by 5 bases, with 9 bases between. The CDR3 is 12 amino acids. The germline gives CDR1 SGHAT, CDR2 FQNNGV. CDR3 nucleotides: TGTGCCAGCAGCCCTAGGGGGGAGACCCAGTACTTC. Translation gives CASSPRGETQYF.

The J gene is TRBJ1-2, the V gene TRBV6-5, with a tentative D call TRBD1 (6 bases). With 9 bases removed from V and 1 base from J, the gap between germline ends came to 15 bases. This CDR3 region has 14 residues. The V gene's germline CDR1 is MNHEY and CDR2 SVGAGI. The CDR3 is CASRQVRGNYGYTF. The CDR3 DNA follows: TGTGCCAGTCGACAGGTTAGGGGTAACTATGGCTACACCTTC.

The V call is TRBV6-1, the J call TRBJ1-5, with TRBD1 matching 11 bases. J was trimmed by 2 bases and V by 4 bases; bases with no gene match: 13. From germline, CDR1 is MNHNS and CDR2 SASEGT. The CDR3 has 19 amino acids. CDR3: CASSGSGTGGSLGNQPQHF. The CDR3 bases are TGTGCCAGCAGTGGGAGTGGGACAGGGGGAAGTCTTGGCAATCAGCCCCAGCATTTT.

This clone has just a few counts. This chain uses TRBV3-1 (or the pseudogene TRBV3-2) with TRBJ1-1; possible D gene TRBD1, 5 bases. Germline V gene sequence: CDR1 LGHDT, CDR2 YNNKEL (reference sequence). V dropped 4 bases and J dropped 5 bases, with 14 bases sitting between them. This CDR3 contains 14 residues. The CDR3 here is CASSLRAGRTEAFF. The CDR3 DNA follows: TGTGCCAGCAGCCTTAGGGCAGGGCGGACTGAAGCTTTCTTT.

The chain links TRBV5-5 to TRBJ2-7; a possible D gene is TRBD1 (6 bases). The germline V and J ends were trimmed by 0 bases and 6 bases, with 13 bases remaining between them. CDR1 and CDR2 (germline): SGHKS, YYEKEE (reference sequence). The length of the CDR3 is 14 residues. The CDR3 region is CASSLGGGPFEQYV. The CDR3 DNA reads as TGTGCCAGCAGCTTGGGAGGGGGTCCCTTCGAGCAGTACGTC.

Here the CDR3 DNA reads TGTGCCAGCAGCCAAGGGGTGGAGCTCTATGGCTACACCTTC. Residues: CASSQGVELYGYTF. The V gene is TRBV4-2, the J gene TRBJ1-2; D not certain. Trimming shortened V by 1 base and J by 4 bases, and 10 bases separated the two germline ends. In germline, CDR1 is LGHNA, CDR2 YNFKEQ. The length of the CDR3 is 14 residues.

The genes are TRBV10-3 and TRBJ1-2; 8 bases fit TRBD1. V shed 6 bases and J 4 bases; nucleotides not matched to a gene: 7. Germline lookup yields CDR1 ENHRY and CDR2 SYGVKD. This CDR3 spans 14 amino acids. CDR3 sequence reads: CAISPTGVAYGYTF. The CDR3 bases are TGTGCCATCAGCCCGACAGGGGTGGCCTATGGCTACACCTTC.

The V call is TRBV2, the J call TRBJ1-2; the D is unclear. The V gene lost 0 bases and the J gene lost 6 bases, with 11 bases spanning the gap. The CDR3 is made up of 14 amino acids. Per germline, CDR1 SNHLY and CDR2 FYNNEI. The CDR3 DNA follows: TGTGCCAGCAGTGAAGCCAACTCTTTGGATGGCTACACCTTC. Its protein product is CASSEANSLDGYTF.

J is TRBJ1-1 and V is TRBV3-1 (or the pseudogene TRBV3-2); D gene unclear. CDR3 length: 17 residues. The germline gives CDR1 LGHDT, CDR2 YNNKEL (reference sequence). Trimming stripped 0 bases from V and 1 base from J, with 15 bases between. CDR3: CASSQDVGGVANTEAFF. CDR3 DNA sequence: TGTGCCAGCAGCCAAGATGTAGGCGGGGTGGCGAACACTGAAGCTTTCTTT.

The CDR3 loop is CATGGLAGAGELFF. CDR3 nucleotides: TGTGCCACCGGGGGACTAGCGGGGGCCGGGGAGCTGTTTTTT. This rearrangement joins TRBV24-1 to TRBJ2-2; 14 bases fit TRBD2. Per germline, CDR1 KGHDR and CDR2 SFDVKD. This CDR3 comprises 14 residues. Unmatched junction bases numbered 2, after V lost 9 bases and J lost 6 bases.

For this clone: A read error may account for a junction end that differs from germline. The chain employs TRBV24-1 and TRBJ1-2; a weak D match, TRBD1 (6 bases). The CDR3 is 12 residues long. The germline CDR1 and CDR2 sequences are KGHDR and SFDVKD. The CDR3 protein is CAPRGPSVSYTF. CDR3 bases: TGTGCCCCCAGGGGCCCTTCAGTAAGCTACACCTTC.

This chain connects TRBV7-2 to TRBJ2-7, with 7 bases that match TRBD1. This CDR3 contains 16 residues. Germline CDR1 reads SGHTA; CDR2 reads FQGNSA. After removal of 1 base from V and 2 bases from J, the junction contained 8 bases not matched to a gene. CDR3: CASSLGGTDRAYEQYV. The DNA of the CDR3 is TGTGCCAGCAGCTTAGGTGGGACAGATAGGGCCTACGAGCAGTACGTC.

The rearrangement links TRBV5-6 to TRBJ2-7; a possible D gene is TRBD1 (6 bases). V was pared by 5 bases and J by 3 bases, with 15 bases between. The V gene's germline CDR1 is SGHDT and CDR2 YYEEEE. The CDR3 has 14 amino acids. CDR3: CASRSQGQDYEQYF. The CDR3 DNA reads as TGTGCCAGCAGATCCCAGGGGCAGGACTACGAGCAGTACTTC.

This chain uses TRBV10-3 with TRBJ2-7, with 8 bases fitting TRBD1. Germline V lookup: CDR1 ENHRY, CDR2 SYGVKD. V shed 8 bases and J 6 bases; nucleotides not matched to a gene: 6. This CDR3 has 12 residues. The CDR3 DNA reads TGTGCCATCGGACAGGGAAAAAGCGAGCAGTACGTC. Its protein product is CAIGQGKSEQYV.

This chain joins TRBV5-6 and TRBJ1-1, with no clear D. The germline V and J ends were trimmed by 2 bases and 3 bases, with 11 bases remaining between them. This CDR3 is built from 14 residues. The V gene's germline CDR1 is SGHDT and CDR2 YYEEEE. Written as DNA, the CDR3 is TGTGCCAGCAGCTTCAATCGCGGGGACACTGAAGCTTTCTTT. Residues: CASSFNRGDTEAFF.

V usage is TRBV6-6 and J usage is TRBJ2-1, with TRBD2 identical over 8 bases. CDR1 MNHNY and CDR2 SVGAGI come from the germline V gene (reference sequence). The CDR3 runs 13 residues. Trimming removed 8 bases from V and 3 bases from J; junction bases left unmatched: 3. The CDR3 here is CASRGGHYNEQFF. In DNA form, the CDR3 reads TGTGCCAGCCGGGGGGGGCACTACAATGAGCAGTTCTTC.

The gene calls are TRBV7-2 and TRBJ1-5, with D unclear. The CDR3 extends over 13 amino acids. Germline CDR1 reads SGHTA; CDR2 reads FQGNSA. The V gene lost 0 bases and the J gene lost 4 bases, with 4 bases spanning the gap. The CDR3: CASSLAPNQPQHF. DNA of the CDR3: TGTGCCAGCAGCTTAGCCCCGAATCAGCCCCAGCATTTT.

This clone was seen a few times. The chain recombines TRBV5-1 with TRBJ2-5, with 10 positions matching TRBD2. J lost 5 bases, V lost 1 base, and 2 bases had no gene match. The CDR3 consists of 14 residues. Looked up from germline, CDR1 is SGHRS and CDR2 is YFSETQ. The CDR3 coding sequence is TGCGCCAGCAGCTTGTTGGGACTAGCGGAGACCCAGTACTTC. This encodes CASSLLGLAETQYF. The complete variable domain, with remaining parts taken from reference TRBV5-1 and TRBJ2-5, reads KAGVTQTPRYLIKTRGQQVTLSCSPISGHRSVSWYQQTPGQGLQFLFEYFSETQRNKGNFPGRFSGRQFSNSRSEMNVSTLELGDSALYLCASSLLGLAETQYFGPGTRLLVL.

The CDR3 loop reads CASRGATYNEQFF. CDR3 bases: TGTGCCAGCAGGGGGGCCACCTACAATGAGCAGTTCTTC. The V call is TRBV12-3 or TRBV12-4, the J call TRBJ2-1; D possibly corresponds to TRBD1 (6 bases). This CDR3 has 13 amino acids. The germline V and J ends were trimmed by 6 bases and 2 bases, with 8 bases remaining between them.

This chain joins TRBV5-1 and TRBJ2-1; a weak D match, TRBD2 (6 bases). The CDR3 covers 15 residues. V gave up 3 bases and J gave up 1 base, with 11 bases separating them. The germline V gene has CDR1 SGHRS and CDR2 YFSETQ. The CDR3 loop is CASSSSGTSYNEQFF. In DNA form, the CDR3 reads TGCGCCAGCAGCTCGTCCGGGACTTCCTACAATGAGCAGTTCTTC.

This clone was detected only once. This rearrangement joins TRBV5-1 to TRBJ2-2; the match to TRBD2 covers 8 bases. CDR1 and CDR2 from the germline V gene are SGHRS and YFSETQ. The CDR3 length is 15 residues. V lost 4 bases and J lost 5; bases outside the gene matches: 7. The CDR3 here is CASSPLRGGTGELFF. The CDR3 DNA reads as TGCGCCAGCAGCCCCCTTCGGGGGGGGACCGGGGAGCTGTTTTTT.

The V call is TRBV4-2, the J call TRBJ2-1; 9 positions match TRBD2. The trim removed 1 base at V and 2 bases at J, leaving 15 bases unmatched. From germline, CDR1 is LGHNA and CDR2 YNFKEQ. There are 20 residues in the CDR3. The CDR3 loop reads CASSQVGAGGVLGTYNEQFF. The CDR3 DNA follows: TGTGCCAGCAGCCAAGTCGGAGCGGGGGGCGTCTTAGGAACCTACAATGAGCAGTTCTTC.

This clone was seen more than once but under ten times. The chain combines TRBV9 with TRBJ2-2; D call uncertain. Germline loops: CDR1 SGDLS, CDR2 YYNGEE. The ends were cut back, 3 bases at V and 5 bases at J, with 14 bases in the middle. The CDR3 covers 15 residues. The CDR3 region has the DNA TGTGCCAGCAGCGCAATAGGAGTGGAAACCGGGGAGCTGTTTTTT. Translated: CASSAIGVETGELFF. The whole variable domain, remainder taken from reference TRBV9 and TRBJ2-2, is DSGVTQTPKHLITATGQRVTLRCSPRSGDLSVYWYQQSLDQGLQFLIQYYNGEERAKGNILERFSAQQFPDLHSELNLSSLELGDSALYFCASSAIGVETGELFFGEGSRLTVL.

The chain is built from TRBV15 and TRBJ2-1, with TRBD2 as a possible D gene (6 bases). CDR3 length equals 13 residues. Trimming stripped 5 bases from V and 9 bases from J, with 14 bases between. Germline V lookup: CDR1 LNHNV, CDR2 YYDKDF (reference sequence). In DNA, the CDR3 is TGTGCCACCAGCGGTGGACGGGGAGGTGAGCAGTTCTTC. This translates into CATSGGRGGEQFF.

This clone was detected once. The chain is built from TRBV5-1 and TRBJ2-2, with unresolved D. The germline V and J ends were trimmed by 0 bases and 5 bases, with 14 bases remaining between them. The CDR3 spans 16 residues. Per germline, CDR1 SGHRS and CDR2 YFSETQ. In DNA form, the CDR3 reads TGCGCCAGCAGCTTGGAAACAACCCAAAGTACCGGGGAGCTGTTTTTT. The encoded protein is CASSLETTQSTGELFF.

The CDR3 region is CASSISGGPGADTQYF. As DNA, the CDR3 is TGTGCCAGTAGTATTTCGGGGGGACCTGGGGCAGATACGCAGTATTTT. This chain connects TRBV19 to TRBJ2-3; 7 positions match TRBD2. Germline CDR1 reads LNHDA; CDR2 reads SQIVND (reference sequence). CDR3 length: 16 residues. Losses at the gene ends were 3 bases for V and 4 bases for J; bases not matched to a gene: 10. The whole variable domain, filled in from reference TRBV19 and TRBJ2-3, reads DGGITQSPKYLFRKEGQNVTLSCEQNLNHDAMYWYRQDPGQGLRLIYYSQIVNDFQKGDIAEGYSVSREKKESFPLTVTSAQKNPTAFYLCASSISGGPGADTQYFGPGTRLTVL.

The chain has TRBV27 and TRBJ2-1, with TRBD2 matching 11 bases. From germline, CDR1 is MNHEY and CDR2 SMNVEV (reference sequence). J lost 6 bases, V lost 5 bases, and 6 bases had no gene match. There are 15 residues in the CDR3. CDR3 protein: CASSLTSGSVNEQFF. The CDR3 DNA reads TGTGCCAGCAGTCTCACTAGCGGGAGTGTCAATGAGCAGTTCTTC.

V is TRBV6-1 and J is TRBJ2-2; 7 bases agree with TRBD2. The CDR3 runs to 15 residues. V lost 2 bases and J lost 2; bases outside the gene matches: 2. Germline CDR1 and CDR2: MNHNS and SASEGT. CDR3 sequence reads: CASSERGLNTGELFF. CDR3 coding DNA: TGTGCCAGCAGTGAAAGGGGACTAAACACCGGGGAGCTGTTTTTT.